The clone carrying this T cell receptor (beta chain) was picked up a small number of times. Antigen: not known. At one of its ends the junction is not consistent with the germline gene, which may arise from a read error. Germline V gene data show CDR1 as SSHAT and CDR2 as FNYEAQ (reference sequence). The CDR3 totals 15 residues. This sample is drawn from a study of CD8 T cell repertoires and HIV-1 epitope variants. About the study: Twenty-five autologous and known Gag and Nef epitope variant peptides each stimulated T cells separately.

Sequencing used immunoSEQ multiplex PCR; TCRdb keeps in-frame clones, though not all of them. Here the sample spans 4,500 or so clones, almost 65% being singletons. The receptor was isolated from a male donor with HIV. Sequencing used cultured CD8+ T cells derived from PBMCs. The chain joins TRBV7-7 to TRBJ2-7, with 10 bases aligning to TRBD1. The CDR3: CASSSGTGDNDEQYF. The CDR3 nucleotides are TGTGCTAGCAGCTCCGGGACAGGGGATAACGACGAGCAGTACTTC.